This T cell receptor beta chain was identified during a study of post-analysis software for immune sequencing data. The study, taken as a whole, reports: Controls showed lower frequencies than patients for roughly five TRBV segments, and TRBV5-6, TRBV5-1 and TRBV20-1 were among these.

This CDR3 contains 14 residues. Germline CDR1 SGHRS, CDR2 YFSETQ. With 4 bases removed from V and 8 bases from J, the gap between germline ends came to 13 bases. With respect to this clonotype: Its antigen remains unknown.

Unique molecular identifiers featured in each of the TCR beta cDNA libraries. MiXCR, run by TCRdb on the PCR reads, gives a single entry per CDR3 protein. The table shows fewer than 850,000 distinct CDR3 sequences, with about 27% occurring only once. The J gene is TRBJ1-6, the V gene TRBV5-1; the D gene is possibly TRBD1 (5 bases). The sequencing input was blood. The origin of this receptor is a girl aged 5-17 years with multiple sclerosis. In DNA, the CDR3 is TGCGCCAGCAGCCTGGACGCGGGGGATTCACCCCTCCACTTT. As protein: CASSLDAGDSPLHF.